A single sample gave rise to the 25 T cell receptor beta chains below, sequenced in a study of CXCR4 blockade with PD-1 therapy in pancreatic cancer. The table came from immunoSEQ multiplex PCR; TCRdb's copy has only in-frame clones and leaves some out. The table shows about 15,000 clones, with over 60% occurring only once. Sequencing was performed on tumor tissue. These receptors all come from a human donor with pancreatic ductal adenocarcinoma.

This chain connects TRBV30 to TRBJ2-7; D remains unclear. The V gene lost 8 bases and the J gene lost 0 bases, with 17 bases spanning the gap. The CDR3 is made up of 14 amino acids. Per the germline V gene, CDR1 is GTSNPN and CDR2 is SVGIG (reference sequence). CDR3 loop: CASQWLRSSYEQYF. DNA for the CDR3: TGTGCCAGCCAGTGGTTAAGGAGCTCCTACGAGCAGTACTTC.

This clone was seen only a few times. The chain employs TRBV29-1 and TRBJ2-1, with D possibly matching TRBD2 (5 bases). V lost 5 bases, J lost 4 bases, and 18 bases lay in between. The CDR3 runs 15 residues. Germline-derived CDR1 and CDR2 are SQVTM and ANQGSEA. The CDR3 DNA follows: TGCAGCGTTTTGGGAGAGGCGGGCCTTTACAATGAGCAGTTCTTC. It codes for CSVLGEAGLYNEQFF.

The chain is built from TRBV15 and TRBJ1-4; weak D call: TRBD1 (5 bases). This CDR3 region has 15 residues. The germline V gene has CDR1 LNHNV and CDR2 YYDKDF (reference sequence). Trimming pared 1 base from V and 7 bases from J, leaving 13 bases between. The CDR3 here is CATSRVGDGTEKLFF. CDR3 bases: TGTGCCACCAGCAGAGTGGGGGACGGTACTGAAAAACTGTTTTTT. Variable domain in full (rest from reference TRBV15 and TRBJ1-4): DAMVIQNPRYQVTQFGKPVTLSCSQTLNHNVMYWYQQKSSQAPKLLFHYYDKDFNNEADTPDNFQSRRPNTSFCFLDIRSPGLGDTAMYLCATSRVGDGTEKLFFGSGTQLSVL.

This chain connects TRBV28 to TRBJ1-4, with TRBD1 identical over 7 bases. Germline CDR1 and CDR2: MDHEN and SYDVKM. There are 13 residues in the CDR3. The V gene end was trimmed by 6 bases and the J gene end by 8 bases; junction bases not matched to a gene: 6. The CDR3 nucleotides are TGTGCCAGCAGAACAGGGGCCGGCGAAAAACTGTTTTTT. It translates to CASRTGAGEKLFF. Filled out from reference TRBV28 and TRBJ1-4, the complete variable domain reads DVKVTQSSRYLVKRTGEKVFLECVQDMDHENMFWYRQDPGLGLRLIYFSYDVKMKEKGDIPEGYSVSREKKERFSLILESASTNQTSMYLCASRTGAGEKLFFGSGTQLSVL.

The chain couples TRBV19 to TRBJ1-2; tentative D call: TRBD1 (6 bases). Germline lookup yields CDR1 LNHDA and CDR2 SQIVND (reference sequence). V gave up 5 bases and J gave up 1 base, with 14 bases separating them. This CDR3 region has 15 residues. CDR3 DNA sequence: TGTGCCAGTAGTGCCGACAGGATCCTTAACTATGGCTACACCTTC. This gives the protein CASSADRILNYGYTF.

The gene calls are TRBV30 and TRBJ2-5; TRBD2 is a possible D gene (6 bases). The CDR3 runs to 15 residues. Trimming took off 0 bases at V and 5 bases at J, with 16 bases between the two ends. Looked up from germline, CDR1 is GTSNPN and CDR2 is SVGIG (reference sequence). The CDR3 is CAWSVVGGTGETQYF. The CDR3 nucleotides read TGTGCCTGGAGTGTAGTTGGGGGGACCGGGGAGACCCAGTACTTC. The full variable domain, its missing parts supplied by reference TRBV30 and TRBJ2-5, is SQTIHQWPATLVQPVGSPLSLECTVEGTSNPNLYWYRQAAGRGLQLLFYSVGIGQISSEVPQNLSASRPQDRQFILSSKKLLLSDSGFYLCAWSVVGGTGETQYFGPGTRLLVL.

V and J are TRBV6-7 and TRBJ2-1; no clear D gene. TRBV6-7 is assigned to the ORF class and has an uncertain function. The CDR3 is 13 residues long. The ends were cut back, 0 bases at V and 7 bases at J, with 7 bases in the middle. The chain's CDR3 is CASSYSKENEQFF. The CDR3 DNA sequence: TGTGCCAGCAGTTACTCGAAAGAGAATGAGCAGTTCTTC.

The rearrangement links TRBV28 to TRBJ1-1; 7 bases align to TRBD1. The V and J ends lost 6 bases and 6 bases, in that order; junction bases with no gene match: 10. The CDR3 consists of 14 residues. Germline lookup yields CDR1 MDHEN and CDR2 SYDVKM. CDR3 loop: CASSRVQGSAEAFF. CDR3 nucleotides: TGTGCCAGCAGCCGAGTACAGGGGAGCGCTGAAGCTTTCTTT. Complete variable domain (other parts from reference TRBV28 and TRBJ1-1): DVKVTQSSRYLVKRTGEKVFLECVQDMDHENMFWYRQDPGLGLRLIYFSYDVKMKEKGDIPEGYSVSREKKERFSLILESASTNQTSMYLCASSRVQGSAEAFFGQGTRLTVV.

The chain joins TRBV19 to TRBJ2-7, with 8 positions matching TRBD1. The germline V gene encodes CDR1 LNHDA and CDR2 SQIVND (reference sequence). The length of the CDR3 is 13 residues. The ends lost 7 bases at V and 0 bases at J; junction bases unmatched: 2. CDR3 nucleotides: TGTGCCAGTAACAGGGGGAGCTCCTACGAGCAGTACTTC. This sequence encodes CASNRGSSYEQYF.

This chain connects TRBV14 to TRBJ2-5; D not certain. The CDR3 consists of 14 residues. V was trimmed by 4 bases and J by 5 bases, leaving 14 bases between them. Germline CDR1 SGHDN, CDR2 FVKESK. The CDR3 spells CASSLRPLRETQYF. As DNA, the CDR3 is TGTGCCAGCAGCCTACGACCTCTCCGGGAGACCCAGTACTTC.

The rearrangement joins TRBV29-1 to TRBJ2-1, with a weak D call TRBD2 (5 bases). V lost 4 bases to trimming and J lost 9 bases, with 19 bases between them. The length of the CDR3 is 14 residues. Germline loops: CDR1 SQVTM, CDR2 ANQGSEA. Written as DNA, the CDR3 is TGCAGCGTTGGGCCTAGCAGGATGGATGGTGAGCAGTTCTTC. It yields the protein CSVGPSRMDGEQFF.

This clone was picked up a small number of times. V gene TRBV27 combines with J gene TRBJ2-7, with D tentatively TRBD1 or TRBD2 (5 bases each). The CDR3 length is 14 residues. Germline values: CDR1 MNHEY, CDR2 SMNVEV (reference sequence). Trimming removed 2 bases from V and 6 bases from J, with 14 bases in between. The CDR3 nucleotides read TGTGCCAGCAGTTTAGCCGGGACGGCCGTCGAGCAGTACTTC. Amino acids: CASSLAGTAVEQYF.

This chain connects TRBV18 to TRBJ2-1, with D perhaps TRBD2 (6 bases). The germline V gene has CDR1 KGHSH and CDR2 LQKENI. V lost 4 bases and J 9 bases, leaving 22 bases between the germline ends. The CDR3 is made up of 16 amino acids. The CDR3 is CASSLIWEAQGGEQFF. Here the CDR3 DNA reads TGTGCCAGCTCACTGATATGGGAGGCCCAAGGCGGTGAGCAGTTCTTC.

This clone has just a few counts. V and J are TRBV9 and TRBJ1-1, with TRBD1 as a possible D gene (6 bases). The CDR3 is 15 residues long. Trimming cost V 5 bases and J 1 base, with 15 bases left between them. The germline CDR1 and CDR2 sequences are SGDLS and YYNGEE. The CDR3 is CASSEEGGGNTEAFF. The DNA of the CDR3 is TGTGCCAGCAGTGAAGAAGGGGGAGGGAACACTGAAGCTTTCTTT. Full variable domain (missing parts from reference TRBV9 and TRBJ1-1): DSGVTQTPKHLITATGQRVTLRCSPRSGDLSVYWYQQSLDQGLQFLIQYYNGEERAKGNILERFSAQQFPDLHSELNLSSLELGDSALYFCASSEEGGGNTEAFFGQGTRLTVV.

This chain uses TRBV9 with TRBJ2-3, with 11 bases that match TRBD2. Germline CDR1 reads SGDLS; CDR2 reads YYNGEE. After removal of 7 bases from V and 0 bases from J, the junction contained 16 bases not matched to a gene. This CDR3 is 19 amino acids long. The CDR3 region is CASSMPLAGDRTSTDTQYF. The CDR3 DNA reads as TGTGCCAGCTCTATGCCACTAGCGGGAGATCGTACTAGCACAGATACGCAGTATTTT.

The chain is built from TRBV28 and TRBJ2-4; 9 nucleotides align to TRBD2. The junction had 7 bases not matched to a gene; V was cut back by 4 bases and J by 6 bases. The CDR3 loop spans 15 amino acids. CDR1 is MDHEN and CDR2 is SYDVKM in the germline V gene. CDR3 residues: CASSSQTSGGNIQYF. Here the CDR3 DNA reads TGTGCCAGCAGTTCCCAGACTAGCGGCGGAAACATTCAGTACTTC. The variable domain in full, completed from reference TRBV28 and TRBJ2-4, reads DVKVTQSSRYLVKRTGEKVFLECVQDMDHENMFWYRQDPGLGLRLIYFSYDVKMKEKGDIPEGYSVSREKKERFSLILESASTNQTSMYLCASSSQTSGGNIQYFGAGTRLSVL.

This chain links TRBV28 with TRBJ2-7; TRBD1 or TRBD2 may be the D gene (6 bases each). The CDR3 covers 15 residues. The V and J ends lost 3 bases and 2 bases respectively, with 14 bases between them. Germline values: CDR1 MDHEN, CDR2 SYDVKM. This CDR3 is CASSFRGVRPYEQYF. The CDR3 DNA reads TGTGCCAGCAGTTTTAGGGGGGTCCGTCCCTACGAGCAGTACTTC.

The genes are TRBV18 and TRBJ2-2; possible D gene TRBD2, 5 bases. CDR1 is KGHSH and CDR2 is LQKENI in the germline V gene. Trimming pared 8 bases from V and 2 bases from J, leaving 12 bases between. This CDR3 comprises 14 residues. The CDR3 loop is CASTGLKNTGELFF. CDR3 sequence (DNA): TGTGCCAGCACTGGACTGAAAAACACCGGGGAGCTGTTTTTT.

The chain links TRBV28 to TRBJ2-1; 10 bases align to TRBD2. In germline, CDR1 is MDHEN, CDR2 SYDVKM. The V gene end was trimmed by 5 bases and the J gene end by 6 bases; junction bases not matched to a gene: 10. CDR3 length: 16 residues. DNA for the CDR3: TGTGCCAGCAGTCCCCTCCTAGCGGGAGTCTCCAATGAGCAGTTCTTC. Its protein is CASSPLLAGVSNEQFF.

This clone was counted between two and nine times. The CDR3 protein is CASSRTAGDQPQHF. The CDR3 DNA reads as TGTGCCAGCTCACGAACGGCAGGTGACCAGCCCCAGCATTTT. The J gene is TRBJ1-5, the V gene TRBV18; D is unclear. The germline CDR1 and CDR2 sequences are KGHSH and LQKENI. CDR3 length: 14 amino acids. V was pared by 4 bases and J by 7 bases, with 14 bases between.

V gene TRBV19 combines with J gene TRBJ1-1; D is undetermined. V lost 4 bases and J 4 bases, leaving 13 bases between the germline ends. Germline V gives CDR1 LNHDA, CDR2 SQIVND (reference sequence). This CDR3 region has 14 residues. The CDR3 loop reads CASSTRGQVTEAFF. CDR3 nucleotides: TGTGCCAGTAGTACCAGAGGGCAGGTCACTGAAGCTTTCTTT.

The chain links TRBV6-8 to TRBJ2-5; D unclear. The CDR3 is made up of 14 amino acids. The V gene lost 4 bases and the J gene lost 0 bases, with 9 bases spanning the gap. The V gene's germline CDR1 is MNHGY and CDR2 SAAAGT. In DNA form, the CDR3 reads TGTGCCAGCAGTTCCGAGCTGTACCAAGAGACCCAGTACTTC. Translating gives CASSSELYQETQYF.

The chain joins TRBV30 to TRBJ1-2; D unclear. Germline CDR1 is GTSNPN and CDR2 is SVGIG (reference sequence). The CDR3 contains 15 residues. The V gene lost 0 bases and the J gene lost 7 bases, with 18 bases spanning the gap. The CDR3 region is CAWSVRRSSGAGYTF. The CDR3 DNA reads as TGTGCCTGGAGTGTAAGGCGGAGCTCGGGAGCTGGCTACACCTTC. The full variable domain, rest sourced from reference TRBV30 and TRBJ1-2, is SQTIHQWPATLVQPVGSPLSLECTVEGTSNPNLYWYRQAAGRGLQLLFYSVGIGQISSEVPQNLSASRPQDRQFILSSKKLLLSDSGFYLCAWSVRRSSGAGYTFGSGTRLTVV.

The table lists this clone with a few counts. The chain employs TRBV19 and TRBJ2-3; 7 bases fit TRBD2. This CDR3 comprises 15 residues. With V trimmed by 2 bases and J by 4 bases, 6 bases remained unmatched. Germline assignment: CDR1 LNHDA and CDR2 SQIVND (reference sequence). The DNA for the CDR3 is TGTGCCAGTAGTATATGGCTAGCGGAACCAGATACGCAGTATTTT. Its translation is CASSIWLAEPDTQYF.

This chain connects TRBV19 to TRBJ2-1; D gene unclear. This CDR3 has 17 residues. Germline V CDR1 and CDR2: LNHDA, SQIVND (reference sequence). Trimming removed 1 base at V and 5 bases at J, with 18 bases between. This CDR3 reads CASSIGLGLRAHNEQFF. The CDR3 DNA follows: TGTGCCAGTAGTATAGGGTTAGGGCTTCGGGCGCACAATGAGCAGTTCTTC.